Below, 2 T cell receptor beta chains from the same sample are listed, as sequenced in a study of blood T cell repertoires in COVID-19. Using immunoSEQ multiplex PCR, the repertoire was profiled, and TCRdb retains in-frame clones only, with some absent. The table shows 300,000 to 400,000 clones, with 75% to 90% occurring only once. Source material: PBMCs or T cells enriched from blood (not recorded which). All receptors derive from a woman in her 30s who had been exposed to COVID-19.

The gene calls are TRBV30 and TRBJ1-5, with 11 bases that match TRBD1. The J segment lost 6 bases and the V segment lost 8 bases, leaving 21 bases of the junction unmatched. CDR1 is GTSNPN, CDR2 SVGIG, per germline (reference sequence). This CDR3 region has 18 residues. The CDR3 nucleotides read TGTGCCCAAAACCGACGGAAACCAAGGACAGGGGGCTTTCAGCCCCAGCATTTT. Protein: CAQNRRKPRTGGFQPQHF.

CDR3 sequence (DNA): TGCGCCAGCAGCGGCGGGACTAGCGGGTACAATGAGCAGTTCTTC. This translates into CASSGGTSGYNEQFF. The chain joins TRBV5-1 to TRBJ2-1; 12 nucleotides match TRBD2. V lost 4 bases to trimming and J lost 4 bases; unmatched junction nucleotides: 3. Germline-derived CDR1 and CDR2 are SGHRS and YFSETQ. This CDR3 contains 15 residues.